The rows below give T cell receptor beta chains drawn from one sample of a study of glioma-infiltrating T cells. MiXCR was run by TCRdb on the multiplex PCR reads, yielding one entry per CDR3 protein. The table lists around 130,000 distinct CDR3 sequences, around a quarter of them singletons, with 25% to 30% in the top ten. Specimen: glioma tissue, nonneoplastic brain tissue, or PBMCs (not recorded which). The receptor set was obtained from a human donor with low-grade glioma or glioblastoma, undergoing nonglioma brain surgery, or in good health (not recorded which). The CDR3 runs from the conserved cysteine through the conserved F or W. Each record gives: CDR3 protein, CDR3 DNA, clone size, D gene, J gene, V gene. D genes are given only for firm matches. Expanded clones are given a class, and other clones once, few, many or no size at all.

CDR3aa: CASSVYSVQFF; CDR3nt: TGTGCCAGCAGCGTTTACAGTGTACAGTTCTTC; abundance: medium-sized; d_gene: -; j_gene: TRBJ2-1; v_gene: TRBV7-2
CDR3aa: CASSSDRADTQYF; CDR3nt: TGTGCCAGCAGCTCGGACAGGGCAGATACGCAGTATTTT; abundance: many; d_gene: TRBD1; j_gene: TRBJ2-3; v_gene: TRBV7-2
CDR3aa: CSARVRWDTQYF; CDR3nt: TGCAGTGCTAGAGTCCGATGGGATACGCAGTATTTT; abundance: many; d_gene: -; j_gene: TRBJ2-3; v_gene: TRBV20-1
CDR3aa: CASSFFNEQFF; CDR3nt: TGTGCCAGCAGTTTCTTCAATGAGCAGTTCTTC; abundance: many; d_gene: -; j_gene: TRBJ2-1; v_gene: TRBV27
CDR3aa: CSATDAFF; CDR3nt: TGCAGCGCCACTGATGCTTTCTTT; abundance: many; d_gene: -; j_gene: TRBJ1-1; v_gene: TRBV29-1
CDR3aa: CASSSDRGFYGNTIYF; CDR3nt: TGTGCCAGCAGTTCCGACAGGGGATTTTACGGAAACACCATATATTTT; abundance: many; d_gene: TRBD1; j_gene: TRBJ1-3; v_gene: TRBV6-1
CDR3aa: CAISDRGGQETQYF; CDR3nt: TGTGCCATCAGTGATAGGGGGGGCCAAGAGACCCAGTACTTC; abundance: many; d_gene: -; j_gene: TRBJ2-5; v_gene: TRBV10-3
CDR3aa: CASSFLTQGTDTQYF; CDR3nt: TGCGCCAGCAGCTTCCTAACTCAGGGGACAGATACGCAGTATTTT; abundance: -; d_gene: -; j_gene: TRBJ2-3; v_gene: TRBV5-1
CDR3aa: CASNRGGNQPQHF; CDR3nt: TGTGCCAGTAATAGGGGGGGGAATCAGCCCCAGCATTTT; abundance: few; d_gene: -; j_gene: TRBJ1-5; v_gene: TRBV19
CDR3aa: CASSKDYSSTDTQYF; CDR3nt: TGTGCCAGCAGTAAGGACTATTCCTCCACAGATACGCAGTATTTT; abundance: many; d_gene: -; j_gene: TRBJ2-3; v_gene: TRBV6-1
CDR3aa: CASSLALTGELFF; CDR3nt: TGTGCCAGCAGCTTAGCGCTCACCGGGGAGCTGTTTTTT; abundance: few; d_gene: -; j_gene: TRBJ2-2; v_gene: TRBV7-8
CDR3aa: CASRLGPNTEAFF; CDR3nt: TGTGCCAGCAGACTGGGACCGAACACTGAAGCTTTCTTT; abundance: few; d_gene: -; j_gene: TRBJ1-1; v_gene: TRBV7-7
CDR3aa: CASNSDRDYGYTF; CDR3nt: TGTGCCAGTAATTCGGACAGGGACTATGGCTACACCTTC; abundance: -; d_gene: TRBD1; j_gene: TRBJ1-2; v_gene: TRBV19
CDR3aa: CASSSTLGAGGNNEQFF; CDR3nt: TGCGCCAGCAGCTCAACCCTCGGAGCGGGGGGGAACAATGAGCAGTTCTTC; abundance: -; d_gene: TRBD2; j_gene: TRBJ2-1; v_gene: TRBV5-1
CDR3aa: CASSQDLRANQPQHF; CDR3nt: TGTGCCAGCAGCCAAGATCTCCGGGCGAATCAGCCCCAGCATTTT; abundance: many; d_gene: -; j_gene: TRBJ1-5; v_gene: TRBV3-1
CDR3aa: CAIQAPASGGTDTQYF; CDR3nt: TGTGCCATCCAAGCCCCGGCCTCAGGGGGGACAGATACGCAGTATTTT; abundance: -; d_gene: -; j_gene: TRBJ2-3; v_gene: TRBV10-3
CDR3aa: CASSATWSGRIQETQYF; CDR3nt: TGTGCCAGCAGCGCCACTTGGAGTGGGAGGATTCAAGAGACCCAGTACTTC; abundance: few; d_gene: -; j_gene: TRBJ2-5; v_gene: TRBV6-1
CDR3aa: CASRRTDIRNTEAFF; CDR3nt: TGTGCCAGTCGCAGGACAGATATAAGGAACACTGAAGCTTTCTTT; abundance: many; d_gene: -; j_gene: TRBJ1-1; v_gene: TRBV27
CDR3aa: CASSSGTPNQPQHF; CDR3nt: TGTGCCAGCAGCTCCGGGACACCGAATCAGCCCCAGCATTTT; abundance: many; d_gene: -; j_gene: TRBJ1-5; v_gene: TRBV7-9
CDR3aa: CSATEPTDTEAFF; CDR3nt: TGCAGTGCTACAGAGCCGACGGACACTGAAGCTTTCTTT; abundance: many; d_gene: -; j_gene: TRBJ1-1; v_gene: TRBV20-1
CDR3aa: CSARDIGTGIGYTF; CDR3nt: TGCAGTGCTAGAGATATTGGGACAGGCATTGGCTACACCTTC; abundance: many; d_gene: TRBD1; j_gene: TRBJ1-2; v_gene: TRBV20-1
CDR3aa: CAVSGGGSSYNEQFF; CDR3nt: TGTGCCGTATCGGGAGGGGGAAGCTCCTACAATGAGCAGTTCTTC; abundance: -; d_gene: TRBD2; j_gene: TRBJ2-1; v_gene: TRBV24-1
CDR3aa: CASSRGSSGANVLTF; CDR3nt: TGTGCCAGCAGCAGGGGCAGCTCTGGGGCCAACGTCCTGACTTTC; abundance: few; d_gene: -; j_gene: TRBJ2-6; v_gene: TRBV5-5
CDR3aa: CASSQGRSTEAFF; CDR3nt: TGTGCCAGCAGCCAGGGCCGGAGCACTGAAGCTTTCTTT; abundance: many; d_gene: -; j_gene: TRBJ1-1; v_gene: TRBV6-1
CDR3aa: CSAGLAGGRAYNEQFF; CDR3nt: TGCAGTGCTGGGCTAGCGGGGGGCCGGGCGTACAATGAGCAGTTCTTC; abundance: -; d_gene: TRBD2; j_gene: TRBJ2-1; v_gene: TRBV20-1
CDR3aa: CASSVPLAGAFNEQFF; CDR3nt: TGTGCCAGCAGCGTACCACTAGCAGGGGCCTTCAATGAGCAGTTCTTC; abundance: -; d_gene: -; j_gene: TRBJ2-1; v_gene: TRBV7-9
CDR3aa: CSVTRGAGTDTQYF; CDR3nt: TGCAGTGTTACGCGGGGCGCGGGCACAGATACGCAGTATTTT; abundance: many; d_gene: -; j_gene: TRBJ2-3; v_gene: TRBV20-1
CDR3aa: CSARDLEIAKNIQYF; CDR3nt: TGCAGTGCTAGAGATCTCGAAATAGCCAAAAACATTCAGTACTTC; abundance: -; d_gene: -; j_gene: TRBJ2-4; v_gene: TRBV20-1
CDR3aa: CASSQVGQSETQYF; CDR3nt: TGTGCCAGCAGCCAAGTGGGGCAGTCAGAGACCCAGTACTTC; abundance: -; d_gene: -; j_gene: TRBJ2-5; v_gene: TRBV3-1
CDR3aa: CSASHRSLNGYTF; CDR3nt: TGCAGTGCTAGCCACAGGAGTCTTAATGGCTACACCTTC; abundance: many; d_gene: -; j_gene: TRBJ1-2; v_gene: TRBV20-1
CDR3aa: CASNPFLDREKFF; CDR3nt: TGTGCCAGCAATCCCTTTTTGGACAGGGAGAAGTTCTTC; abundance: -; d_gene: TRBD1; j_gene: TRBJ2-1; v_gene: TRBV2
CDR3aa: CATSEGRGLYNEQFF; CDR3nt: TGTGCCACCAGTGAGGGCAGGGGCCTCTACAATGAGCAGTTCTTC; abundance: few; d_gene: -; j_gene: TRBJ2-1; v_gene: TRBV24-1
CDR3aa: CASSFGGEADEETQYF; CDR3nt: TGTGCCAGCAGTTTCGGAGGGGAGGCGGATGAAGAGACCCAGTACTTC; abundance: few; d_gene: -; j_gene: TRBJ2-5; v_gene: TRBV6-2/TRBV6-3
CDR3aa: CASSPMGGNQPQHF; CDR3nt: TGTGCCAGCTCACCAATGGGAGGCAATCAGCCCCAGCATTTT; abundance: -; d_gene: -; j_gene: TRBJ1-5; v_gene: TRBV18
CDR3aa: CASSLEGSQPQHF; CDR3nt: TGCGCCAGCAGCCTCGAAGGTAGTCAGCCCCAGCATTTT; abundance: many; d_gene: -; j_gene: TRBJ1-5; v_gene: TRBV4-1
CDR3aa: CATYLRQGANTGGLFF; CDR3nt: TGTGCCACCTACCTGCGACAGGGGGCGAACACCGGGGGGCTGTTTTTT; abundance: -; d_gene: TRBD1; j_gene: TRBJ2-2; v_gene: TRBV27
CDR3aa: CASSLAAGGIDTQYF; CDR3nt: TGTGCCAGCAGCTTAGCCGCAGGGGGCATTGATACGCAGTATTTT; abundance: -; d_gene: TRBD1; j_gene: TRBJ2-3; v_gene: TRBV7-9
CDR3aa: CASSTSSGTQEAFF; CDR3nt: TGCGCCAGCAGCACCTCATCCGGGACACAGGAAGCTTTCTTT; abundance: -; d_gene: -; j_gene: TRBJ1-1; v_gene: TRBV5-1
CDR3aa: CASSLYSGGGSNQPQHF; CDR3nt: TGTGCCAGCAGTTTATATTCAGGGGGGGGTAGCAATCAGCCCCAGCATTTT; abundance: -; d_gene: TRBD1; j_gene: TRBJ1-5; v_gene: TRBV27
CDR3aa: CASSNTRRGTDTQYF; CDR3nt: TGTGCCAGTAGCAACACCCGTAGGGGCACAGATACGCAGTATTTT; abundance: many; d_gene: -; j_gene: TRBJ2-3; v_gene: TRBV19
CDR3aa: CSARPSQRPKELFF; CDR3nt: TGCAGTGCTAGACCTTCGCAGCGCCCGAAGGAGCTGTTTTTT; abundance: few; d_gene: -; j_gene: TRBJ2-2; v_gene: TRBV20-1
CDR3aa: CASRPGGGSTDTQYF; CDR3nt: TGTGCCAGCAGACCGGGCGGGGGGTCCACAGATACGCAGTATTTT; abundance: -; d_gene: TRBD2; j_gene: TRBJ2-3; v_gene: TRBV7-9
CDR3aa: CAISESDRLYGYTF; CDR3nt: TGTGCCATCAGTGAGTCGGACAGATTATATGGCTACACCTTC; abundance: -; d_gene: -; j_gene: TRBJ1-2; v_gene: TRBV6-1
CDR3aa: CASSLWGVSNQPQHF; CDR3nt: TGTGCCAGCAGCTTATGGGGGGTGAGCAATCAGCCCCAGCATTTT; abundance: many; d_gene: -; j_gene: TRBJ1-5; v_gene: TRBV5-4
CDR3aa: CATSDPGVGTDTQYF; CDR3nt: TGTGCCACCAGTGATCCAGGGGTGGGCACAGATACGCAGTATTTT; abundance: -; d_gene: -; j_gene: TRBJ2-3; v_gene: TRBV24-1
CDR3aa: CASSDRDTEAFF; CDR3nt: TGTGCCAGCTCCGACAGGGACACTGAAGCTTTCTTT; abundance: -; d_gene: TRBD1; j_gene: TRBJ1-1; v_gene: TRBV2
CDR3aa: CASSPQRGTETQYF; CDR3nt: TGTGCCAGCAGCCCCCAGCGAGGGACGGAGACCCAGTACTTC; abundance: once; d_gene: -; j_gene: TRBJ2-5; v_gene: TRBV14
CDR3aa: CASTAGGSYNEQFF; CDR3nt: TGTGCCAGCACGGCAGGGGGCTCCTACAATGAGCAGTTCTTC; abundance: few; d_gene: TRBD1; j_gene: TRBJ2-1; v_gene: TRBV7-3
CDR3aa: CATSDPHGGGPEQFF; CDR3nt: TGTGCCACCAGTGATCCCCATGGAGGGGGCCCTGAGCAGTTCTTC; abundance: -; d_gene: -; j_gene: TRBJ2-1; v_gene: TRBV24-1
CDR3aa: CASSLRDGYTF; CDR3nt: TGTGCCAGCAGTTTACGGGATGGCTACACCTTC; abundance: -; d_gene: -; j_gene: TRBJ1-2; v_gene: TRBV12-3/TRBV12-4
CDR3aa: CATSGGHNEQFF; CDR3nt: TGTGCCACCAGTGGGGGGCACAATGAGCAGTTCTTC; abundance: many; d_gene: -; j_gene: TRBJ2-1; v_gene: TRBV24-1
CDR3aa: CASSSFGTEAFF; CDR3nt: TGTGCCAGCAGCTCGTTTGGCACTGAAGCTTTCTTT; abundance: few; d_gene: -; j_gene: TRBJ1-1; v_gene: TRBV7-8
CDR3aa: CASSLASDNSPLHF; CDR3nt: TGTGCCAGCAGCTTAGCCTCGGATAATTCACCCCTCCACTTT; abundance: few; d_gene: -; j_gene: TRBJ1-6; v_gene: TRBV7-6
CDR3aa: CASSRPGRDEQFF; CDR3nt: TGTGCCAGCAGCCGTCCAGGGAGGGATGAGCAGTTCTTC; abundance: -; d_gene: TRBD2; j_gene: TRBJ2-1; v_gene: TRBV14